This T cell receptor beta chain stems from a study of control samples from healthy donors and cancer patients. Only in-frame clones appear in the TCRdb table, and some are missing; sequencing was by immunoSEQ multiplex PCR. In the table there are roughly 10,000 clones, approximately 90% of which are singletons. This CDR3 comprises 15 residues. Germline V gene sequence: CDR1 MDHEN, CDR2 SYDVKM. Trimming took 5 bases from V and 0 from J, leaving 13 bases between them. The V gene is TRBV28, the J gene TRBJ1-2; D uncertain. The sample taken for sequencing was PBMCs. This TCR came from a man between 60 and 70 years old with colorectal cancer. CDR3 protein: CASSGWKGANYGYTF. CDR3 DNA sequence: TGTGCCAGCAGTGGCTGGAAAGGCGCTAACTATGGCTACACCTTC.